This T cell receptor (beta chain) derives from a study of beta chain features in type 1 diabetes. Study in general: Similarity in age, gender and cell yields was seen between patients and healthy donors. Analysis included over 90 million sorted cells drawn from all samples.

Comment on this clone: Its cognate antigen is unknown.

CDR1 is SGHTA, CDR2 FQGNSA, per germline. CDR3 length: 15 residues. Trimming cost V 6 bases and J 2 bases, with 16 bases left between them. Overall study findings and caveats: Patients showed naive, central memory and Treg TCRB repertoires that appeared more similar than those of healthy donors. Individuals with type 1 diabetes displayed fewer insertions and more deletions at VDJ junctions. Type 1 diabetes patients showed a moderate but significant shortening of TCRB CDR3s in all four CD4+ subsets.

Expressed TCRB transcripts were sequenced after all isolated RNA was converted to cDNA. The method was immunoSEQ multiplex PCR; TCRdb's version includes in-frame clones alone and lacks a portion of them. The repertoire holds a few hundred thousand clones, with approximately 20% as singletons. Sequencing used naive CD4+ T cells from blood. The sequence came from a woman aged 40 to 50 with type 1 diabetes. J is TRBJ2-5 and V is TRBV7-2; the D gene is possibly TRBD2 (5 bases). The CDR3 region is CASSYGRGDQETQYF. CDR3 DNA sequence: TGTGCCAGCAGTTACGGACGGGGAGATCAAGAGACCCAGTACTTC.